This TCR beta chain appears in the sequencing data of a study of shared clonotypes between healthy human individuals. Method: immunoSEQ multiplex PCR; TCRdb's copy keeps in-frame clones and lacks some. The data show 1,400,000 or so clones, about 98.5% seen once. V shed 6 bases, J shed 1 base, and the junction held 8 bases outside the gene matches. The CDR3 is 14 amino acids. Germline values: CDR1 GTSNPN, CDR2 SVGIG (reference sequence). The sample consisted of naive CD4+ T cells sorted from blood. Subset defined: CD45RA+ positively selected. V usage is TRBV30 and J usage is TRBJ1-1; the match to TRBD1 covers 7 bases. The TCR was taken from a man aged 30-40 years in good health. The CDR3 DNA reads TGTGCCTGTACCACAGGACAGGCGAACACTGAAGCTTTCTTT. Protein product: CACTTGQANTEAFF.